This T cell receptor beta chain originates from a study of blood T cell repertoires in COVID-19. Study in general: T cells, B-cell-depleted T cells, or PBMCs provided the cDNA or gDNA that served as material.

V lost 4 bases, J lost 5 bases, and 6 bases stayed unmatched. Germline loops: CDR1 LNHDA, CDR2 SQIVND (reference sequence). This CDR3 spans 14 amino acids. In the authors' workflow: Estimation of nucleated cell counts relied on the amplification of reference gene primers. This table comes from immunoSEQ multiplex PCR, and its TCRdb copy is limited to in-frame clones, with some not included. V and J calls and clone size come straight from that table; D and trimming were deduced from the DNA. Altogether around 76,000 clones are present, 70% to 85% being singletons, with the ten largest covering roughly 0.83%.

The J gene is TRBJ1-1, the V gene TRBV19; 8 bases are a match to TRBD1. Sequencing was carried out using peripheral blood. This receptor was taken from a woman aged 65 to 85 with acute or convalescent COVID-19. CDR3 amino acids: CASSTIQGGTEAFF. The CDR3 DNA sequence: TGTGCCAGTAGTACAATACAGGGGGGAACTGAAGCTTTCTTT.